This section outlines one T cell receptor beta chain sequence together with its context. Its antigen is as yet unknown. MiXCR, applied by TCRdb to the RT-PCR reads, yields one record per CDR3 protein. This table has around 1,000 distinct CDR3 sequences, roughly 84% appearing once. CDR1 is SEHNR, CDR2 FQNEAQ, per germline (reference sequence). V lost 3 bases and J 4 bases, leaving 7 bases between the germline ends. The CDR3 is 13 residues long. This entry is derived from a study of yellow fever vaccine responses in identical twins. Study conclusions and caveats: A vaccine T cell response that seemed partly convergent and partly personalized was reported in twins.

The V and J genes are TRBV7-9 and TRBJ2-1; no clear D. Sequenced here: T cells from blood (PBMCs), unsorted or a sorted subset (not recorded which), sampled before or after yellow fever vaccination (not recorded which). This clonotype was obtained from a young woman who received the yellow fever vaccine. CDR3 bases: TGTGCCAGCAGCTTCGGCCCATACAATGAGCAGTTCTTC. Translation gives CASSFGPYNEQFF. Full variable domain (remainder filled in from reference TRBV7-9 and TRBJ2-1): DTGVSQNPRHKITKRGQNVTFRCDPISEHNRLYWYRQTLGQGPEFLTYFQNEAQLEKSRLLSDRFSAERPKGSFSTLEIQRTEQGDSAMYLCASSFGPYNEQFFGPGTRLTVL.